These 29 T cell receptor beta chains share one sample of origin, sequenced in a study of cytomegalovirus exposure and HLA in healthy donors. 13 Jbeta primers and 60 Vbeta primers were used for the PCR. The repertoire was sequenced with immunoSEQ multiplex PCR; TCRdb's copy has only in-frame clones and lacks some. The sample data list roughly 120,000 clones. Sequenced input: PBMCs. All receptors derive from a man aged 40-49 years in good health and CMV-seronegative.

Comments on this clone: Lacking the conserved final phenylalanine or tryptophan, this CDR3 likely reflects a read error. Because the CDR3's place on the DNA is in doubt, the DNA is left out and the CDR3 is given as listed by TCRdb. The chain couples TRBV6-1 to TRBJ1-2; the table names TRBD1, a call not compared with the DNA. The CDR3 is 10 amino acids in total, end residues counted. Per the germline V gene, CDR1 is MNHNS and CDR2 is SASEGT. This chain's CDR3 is CASRGDTVTL.

CDR3 amino acids: CASRPLGGTPDGEQFF. The CDR3 DNA reads TGTGCCAGCAGGCCCCTAGGAGGTACACCCGACGGTGAGCAGTTCTTC. The J gene is TRBJ2-1, the V gene TRBV9; D possibly corresponds to TRBD2 (5 bases). CDR1 and CDR2 (germline): SGDLS, YYNGEE. CDR3 length equals 16 residues. V dropped 5 bases and J dropped 9 bases, with 24 bases sitting between them.

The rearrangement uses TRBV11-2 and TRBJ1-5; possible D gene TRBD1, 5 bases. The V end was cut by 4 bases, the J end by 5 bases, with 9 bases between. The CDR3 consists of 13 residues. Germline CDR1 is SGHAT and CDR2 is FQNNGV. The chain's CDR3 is CASSSGLDQPQHF. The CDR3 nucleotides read TGTGCCAGCAGCTCAGGGTTGGATCAGCCCCAGCATTTT.

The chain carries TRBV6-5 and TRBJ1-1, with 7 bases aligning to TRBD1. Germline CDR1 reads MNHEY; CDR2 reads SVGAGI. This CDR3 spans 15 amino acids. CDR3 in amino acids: CAVQGHNPGDTEAFF. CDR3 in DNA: TGTGCGGTACAGGGGCACAACCCCGGTGACACTGAAGCTTTCTTT.

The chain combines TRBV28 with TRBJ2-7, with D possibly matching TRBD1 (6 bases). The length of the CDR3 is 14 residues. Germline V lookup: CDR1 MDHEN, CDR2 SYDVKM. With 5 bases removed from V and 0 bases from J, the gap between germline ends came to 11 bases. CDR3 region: CASSPWDNSYEQYF. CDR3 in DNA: TGTGCCAGCAGTCCGTGGGACAACTCCTACGAGCAGTACTTC.

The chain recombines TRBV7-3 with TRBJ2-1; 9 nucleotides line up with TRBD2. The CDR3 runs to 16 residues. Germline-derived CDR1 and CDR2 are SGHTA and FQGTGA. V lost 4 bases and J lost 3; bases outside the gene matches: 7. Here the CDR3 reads CASSSQPSGIYNEQFF. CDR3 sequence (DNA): TGTGCCAGCAGCTCCCAGCCTAGCGGGATCTACAATGAGCAGTTCTTC. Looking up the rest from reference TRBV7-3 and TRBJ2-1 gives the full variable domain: GAGVSQTPSNKVTEKGKYVELRCDPISGHTALYWYRQSLGQGPEFLIYFQGTGAADDSGLPNDRFFAVRPEGSVSTLKIQRTERGDSAVYLCASSSQPSGIYNEQFFGPGTRLTVL.

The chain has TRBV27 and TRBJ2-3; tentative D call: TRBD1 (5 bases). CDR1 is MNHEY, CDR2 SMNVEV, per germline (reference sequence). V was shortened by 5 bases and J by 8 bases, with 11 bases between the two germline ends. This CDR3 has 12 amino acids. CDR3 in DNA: TGTGCCAGCAGTATTACAAGGGGTACGCAGTATTTT. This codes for CASSITRGTQYF.

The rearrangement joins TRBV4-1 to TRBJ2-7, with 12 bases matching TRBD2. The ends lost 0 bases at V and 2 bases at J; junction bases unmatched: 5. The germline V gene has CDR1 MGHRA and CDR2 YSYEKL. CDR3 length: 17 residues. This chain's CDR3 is CASSQDPRLAGAYEQYF. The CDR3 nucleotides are TGCGCCAGCAGCCAAGACCCACGACTAGCGGGAGCCTACGAGCAGTACTTC.

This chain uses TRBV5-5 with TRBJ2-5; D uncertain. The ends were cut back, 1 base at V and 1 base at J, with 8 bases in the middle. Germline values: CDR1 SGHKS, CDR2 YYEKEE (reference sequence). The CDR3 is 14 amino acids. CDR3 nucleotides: TGTGCCAGCAGCTTGCGAGACACCCAAGAGACCCAGTACTTC. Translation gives CASSLRDTQETQYF.

DNA for the CDR3: TGTGCCAGCAGTGGGGACAGAGCCTCTGGAAACACCATATATTTT. This encodes CASSGDRASGNTIYF. V usage is TRBV2 and J usage is TRBJ1-3; TRBD1 matches 7 bases. V gave up 4 bases and J gave up 0 bases; unmatched junction bases: 3. The germline V gene has CDR1 SNHLY and CDR2 FYNNEI. The CDR3 loop spans 15 amino acids.

CDR3 sequence: CASNRDSVTDTQYF. CDR3 nucleotide sequence: TGCGCCAGCAACCGGGACAGCGTCACAGATACGCAGTATTTT. The chain uses TRBV5-1 and TRBJ2-3; TRBD1 matches 7 bases. Germline lookup yields CDR1 SGHRS and CDR2 YFSETQ. V shed 6 bases, J shed 2 bases, and the junction held 6 bases outside the gene matches. This CDR3 comprises 14 residues.

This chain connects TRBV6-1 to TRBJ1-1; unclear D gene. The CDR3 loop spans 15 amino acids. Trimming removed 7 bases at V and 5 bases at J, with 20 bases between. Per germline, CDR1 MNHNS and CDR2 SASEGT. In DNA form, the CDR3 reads TGTGCCAGCATTGTTGGTTCCCTAGCGGTAACTGAAGCTTTCTTT. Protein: CASIVGSLAVTEAFF.

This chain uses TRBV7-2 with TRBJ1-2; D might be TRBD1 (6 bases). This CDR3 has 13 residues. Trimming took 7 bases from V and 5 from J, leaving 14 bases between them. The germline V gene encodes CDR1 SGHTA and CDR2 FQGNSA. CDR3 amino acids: CASTPGRGYGYTF. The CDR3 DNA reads TGTGCCAGCACCCCCGGCAGGGGTTATGGCTACACCTTC. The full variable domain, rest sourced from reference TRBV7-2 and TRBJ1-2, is GAGVSQSPSNKVTEKGKDVELRCDPISGHTALYWYRQSLGQGLEFLIYFQGNSAPDKSGLPSDRFSAERTGGSVSTLTIQRTQQEDSAVYLCASTPGRGYGYTFGSGTRLTVV.

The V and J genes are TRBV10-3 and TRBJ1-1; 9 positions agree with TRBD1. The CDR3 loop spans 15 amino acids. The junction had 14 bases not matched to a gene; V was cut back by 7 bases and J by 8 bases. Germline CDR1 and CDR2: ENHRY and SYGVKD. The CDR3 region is CAIKNGDRDQGEAFF. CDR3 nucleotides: TGTGCCATCAAAAACGGGGACAGGGACCAGGGGGAAGCTTTCTTT.

In DNA, the CDR3 is TGTGCCAGTAGTATTCGCAGGGGGACTAGCGCGTACAATGAGCAGTTCTTC. Translating it yields CASSIRRGTSAYNEQFF. The genes are TRBV19 and TRBJ2-1, with 10 bases identical to TRBD2. Per the germline V gene, CDR1 is LNHDA and CDR2 is SQIVND (reference sequence). The CDR3 totals 17 residues. Trimming took 3 bases from V and 4 from J; bases not matched to a gene: 9.

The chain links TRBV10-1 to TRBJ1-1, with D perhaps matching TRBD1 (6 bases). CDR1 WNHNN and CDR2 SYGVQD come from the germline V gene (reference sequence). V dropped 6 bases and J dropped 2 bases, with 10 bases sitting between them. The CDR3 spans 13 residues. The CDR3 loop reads CASRGHENTEAFF. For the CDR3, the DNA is TGCGCCAGCAGGGGACACGAAAACACTGAAGCTTTCTTT.

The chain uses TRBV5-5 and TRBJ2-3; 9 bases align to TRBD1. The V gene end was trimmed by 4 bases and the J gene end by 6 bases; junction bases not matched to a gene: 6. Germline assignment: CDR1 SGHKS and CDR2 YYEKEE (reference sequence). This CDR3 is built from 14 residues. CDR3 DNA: TGTGCCAGCAGCCGACAGGGGGTCTTGGATACGCAGTATTTT. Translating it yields CASSRQGVLDTQYF.

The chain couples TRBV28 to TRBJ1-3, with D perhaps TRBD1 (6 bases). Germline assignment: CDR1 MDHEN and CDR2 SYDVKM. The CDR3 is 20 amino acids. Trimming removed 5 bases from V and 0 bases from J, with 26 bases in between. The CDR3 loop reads CASSARREVTGTFSGNTIYF. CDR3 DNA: TGTGCCAGCAGTGCCCGGCGAGAGGTGACGGGGACATTCTCTGGAAACACCATATATTTT.

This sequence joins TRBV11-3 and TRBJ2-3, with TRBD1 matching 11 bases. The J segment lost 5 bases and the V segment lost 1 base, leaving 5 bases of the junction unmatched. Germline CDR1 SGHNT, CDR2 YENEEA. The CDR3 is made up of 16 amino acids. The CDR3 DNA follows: TGTGCCAGCAGCTTAGGGACAGGGGGCGTAGGAGATACGCAGTATTTT. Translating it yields CASSLGTGGVGDTQYF.

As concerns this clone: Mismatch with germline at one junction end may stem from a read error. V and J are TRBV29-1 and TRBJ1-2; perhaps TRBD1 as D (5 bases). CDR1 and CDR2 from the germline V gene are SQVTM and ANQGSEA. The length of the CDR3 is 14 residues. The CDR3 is CSVEGAQATYGYTF. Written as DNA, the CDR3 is TGCAGCGTCGAAGGGGCTCAGGCTACTTATGGCTACACCTTC.

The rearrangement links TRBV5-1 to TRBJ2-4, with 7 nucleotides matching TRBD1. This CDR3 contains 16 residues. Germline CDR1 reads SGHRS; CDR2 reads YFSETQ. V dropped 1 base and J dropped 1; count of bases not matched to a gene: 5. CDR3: CASSLRQGVAKNIQYF. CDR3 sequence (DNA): TGCGCCAGCAGCTTGCGGCAGGGGGTGGCCAAAAACATTCAGTACTTC.

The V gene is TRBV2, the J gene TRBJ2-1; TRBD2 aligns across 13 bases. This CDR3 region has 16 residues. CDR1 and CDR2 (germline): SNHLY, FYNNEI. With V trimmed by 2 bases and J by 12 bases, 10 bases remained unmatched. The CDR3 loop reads CASSELGTSGNVWQFF. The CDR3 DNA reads TGTGCCAGCAGTGAATTGGGGACTAGCGGGAACGTGTGGCAGTTCTTC.

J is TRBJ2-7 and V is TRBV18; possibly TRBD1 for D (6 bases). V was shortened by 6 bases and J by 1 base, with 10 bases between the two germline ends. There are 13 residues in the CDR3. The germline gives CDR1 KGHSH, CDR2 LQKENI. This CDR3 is CASSAGQSYEQYF. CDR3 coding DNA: TGTGCCAGCTCCGCCGGACAGTCCTACGAGCAGTACTTC.

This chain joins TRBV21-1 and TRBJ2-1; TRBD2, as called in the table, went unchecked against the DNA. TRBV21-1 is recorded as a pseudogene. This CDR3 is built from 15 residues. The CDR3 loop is CASTPNASGIYEQFF. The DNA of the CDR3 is TGTGCCAGCACCCCCAATGCTAGCGGGATCTATGAGCAGTTCTTC.

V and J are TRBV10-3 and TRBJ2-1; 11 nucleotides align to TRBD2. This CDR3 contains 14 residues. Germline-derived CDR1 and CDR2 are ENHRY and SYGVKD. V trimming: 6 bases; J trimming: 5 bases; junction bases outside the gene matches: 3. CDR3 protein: CAIRISGRDNEQFF. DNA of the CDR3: TGTGCCATCAGGATTAGCGGGAGGGACAATGAGCAGTTCTTC.

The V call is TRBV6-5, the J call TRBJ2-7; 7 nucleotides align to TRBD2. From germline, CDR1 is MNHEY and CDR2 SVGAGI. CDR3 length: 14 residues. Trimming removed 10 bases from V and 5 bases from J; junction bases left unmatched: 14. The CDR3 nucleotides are TGTGCCACCTTTTCGGGAGCGGGAAGGAACGAGCAGTACTTC. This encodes CATFSGAGRNEQYF.

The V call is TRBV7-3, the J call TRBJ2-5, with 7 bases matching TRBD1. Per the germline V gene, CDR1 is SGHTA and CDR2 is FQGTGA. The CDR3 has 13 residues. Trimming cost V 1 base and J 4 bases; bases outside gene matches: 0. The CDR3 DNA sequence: TGTGCCAGCAGCTTAAACAGGGGAGAGACCCAGTACTTC. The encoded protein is CASSLNRGETQYF.

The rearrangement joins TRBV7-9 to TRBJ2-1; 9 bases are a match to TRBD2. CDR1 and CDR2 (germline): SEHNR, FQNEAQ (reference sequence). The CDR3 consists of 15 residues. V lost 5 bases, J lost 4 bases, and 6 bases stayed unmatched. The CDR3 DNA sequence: TGTGCCAGCAGCGCACTAGCGGGCCTATACAATGAGCAGTTCTTC. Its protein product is CASSALAGLYNEQFF.

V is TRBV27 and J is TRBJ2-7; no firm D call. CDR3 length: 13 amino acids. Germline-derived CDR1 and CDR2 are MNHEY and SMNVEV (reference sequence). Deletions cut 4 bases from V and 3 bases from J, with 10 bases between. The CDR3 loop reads CASSSAPGYEQYF. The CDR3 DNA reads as TGTGCCAGCAGTTCCGCGCCGGGCTACGAGCAGTACTTC.